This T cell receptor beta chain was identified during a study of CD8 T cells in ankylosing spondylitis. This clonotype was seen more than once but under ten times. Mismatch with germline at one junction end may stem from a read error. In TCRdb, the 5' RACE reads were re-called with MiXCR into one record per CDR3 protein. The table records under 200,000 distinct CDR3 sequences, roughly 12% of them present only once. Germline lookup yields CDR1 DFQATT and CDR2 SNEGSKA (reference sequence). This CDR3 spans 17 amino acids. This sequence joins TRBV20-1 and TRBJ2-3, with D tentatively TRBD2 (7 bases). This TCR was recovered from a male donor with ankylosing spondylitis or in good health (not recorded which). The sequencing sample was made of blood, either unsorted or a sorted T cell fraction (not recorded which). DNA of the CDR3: TGCTGTGCTAGAGATTTTATGGGCGGGGGCAACCCGGATACGCAGTATTTT. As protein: CCARDFMGGGNPDTQYF.